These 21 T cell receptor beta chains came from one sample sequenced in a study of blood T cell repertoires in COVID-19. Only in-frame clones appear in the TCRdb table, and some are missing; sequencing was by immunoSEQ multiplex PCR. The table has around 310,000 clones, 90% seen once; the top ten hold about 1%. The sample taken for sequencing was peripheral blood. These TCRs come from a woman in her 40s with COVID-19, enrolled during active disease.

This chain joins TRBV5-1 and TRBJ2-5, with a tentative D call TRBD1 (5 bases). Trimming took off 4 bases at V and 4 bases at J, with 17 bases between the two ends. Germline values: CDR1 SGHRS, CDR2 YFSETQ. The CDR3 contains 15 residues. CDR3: CASSQVQGMGETQYF. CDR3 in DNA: TGCGCCAGCAGCCAAGTCCAGGGTATGGGAGAGACCCAGTACTTC. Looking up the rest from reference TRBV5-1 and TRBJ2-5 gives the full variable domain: KAGVTQTPRYLIKTRGQQVTLSCSPISGHRSVSWYQQTPGQGLQFLFEYFSETQRNKGNFPGRFSGRQFSNSRSEMNVSTLELGDSALYLCASSQVQGMGETQYFGPGTRLLVL.

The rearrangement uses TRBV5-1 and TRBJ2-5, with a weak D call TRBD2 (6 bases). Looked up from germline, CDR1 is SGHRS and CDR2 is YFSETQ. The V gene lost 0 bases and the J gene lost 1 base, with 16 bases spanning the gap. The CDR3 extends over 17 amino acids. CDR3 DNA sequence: TGCGCCAGCAGCTTGGCGGTGGGGGGAGTATCCCAAGAGACCCAGTACTTC. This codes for CASSLAVGGVSQETQYF.

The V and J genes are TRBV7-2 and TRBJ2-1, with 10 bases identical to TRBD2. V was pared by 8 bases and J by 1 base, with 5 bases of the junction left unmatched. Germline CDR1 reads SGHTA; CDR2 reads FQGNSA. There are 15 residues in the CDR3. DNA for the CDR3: TGTGCCAGCGCAAGCGGGGGGGCTTCCTACAATGAGCAGTTCTTC. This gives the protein CASASGGASYNEQFF.

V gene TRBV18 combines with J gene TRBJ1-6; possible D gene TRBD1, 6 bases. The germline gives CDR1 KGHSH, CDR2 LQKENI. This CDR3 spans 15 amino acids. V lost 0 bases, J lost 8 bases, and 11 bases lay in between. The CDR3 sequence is CASSPPGRGDSPLHF. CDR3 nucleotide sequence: TGTGCCAGCTCACCACCGGGCAGGGGAGATTCACCCCTCCACTTT.

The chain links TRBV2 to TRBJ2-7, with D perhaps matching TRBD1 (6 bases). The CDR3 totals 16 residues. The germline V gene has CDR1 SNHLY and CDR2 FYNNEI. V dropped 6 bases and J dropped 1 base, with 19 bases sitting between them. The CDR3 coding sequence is TGTGCCAGCAGGGAACGGTCGGGCACAGGGTCCTACGAGCAGTACTTC. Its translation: CASRERSGTGSYEQYF.

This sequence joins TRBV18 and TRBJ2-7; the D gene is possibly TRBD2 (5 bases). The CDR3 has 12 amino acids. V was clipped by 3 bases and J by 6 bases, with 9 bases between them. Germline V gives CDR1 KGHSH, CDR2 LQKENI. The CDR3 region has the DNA TGTGCCAGCTCACCCCTTGAGGGCGAGCAGTACTTC. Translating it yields CASSPLEGEQYF.

The chain's CDR3 is CASSSPGQGNEKLFF. In DNA form, the CDR3 reads TGTGCCAGCAGCTCACCGGGACAGGGGAATGAAAAACTGTTTTTT. This sequence joins TRBV5-5 and TRBJ1-4; 10 nucleotides agree with TRBD1. CDR3 length: 15 amino acids. V was clipped by 3 bases and J by 5 bases; unmatched bases: 4. CDR1 is SGHKS and CDR2 is YYEKEE in the germline V gene (reference sequence).

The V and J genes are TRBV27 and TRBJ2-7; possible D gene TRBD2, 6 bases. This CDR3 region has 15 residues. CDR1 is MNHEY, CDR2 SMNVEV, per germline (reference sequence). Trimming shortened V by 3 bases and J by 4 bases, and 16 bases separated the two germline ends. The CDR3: CASSFSGGEAYEQYF. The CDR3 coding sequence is TGTGCCAGCAGTTTCTCGGGCGGGGAGGCGTACGAGCAGTACTTC.

In DNA form, the CDR3 reads TGTGCCAGCAGCCGACGGACACCCAAGGGGGCAGATACGCAGTATTTT. Translation gives CASSRRTPKGADTQYF. The V call is TRBV6-2 or TRBV6-3, the J call TRBJ2-3; D is perhaps TRBD1 (6 bases). This CDR3 comprises 16 residues. The germline gives CDR1 MNHEY, CDR2 SVGEGT. V dropped 6 bases and J dropped 4 bases, with 20 bases sitting between them.

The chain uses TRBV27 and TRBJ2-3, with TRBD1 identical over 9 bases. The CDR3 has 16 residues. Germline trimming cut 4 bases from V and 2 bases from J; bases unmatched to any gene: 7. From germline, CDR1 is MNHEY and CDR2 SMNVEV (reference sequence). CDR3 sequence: CASSSLQGATTDTQYF. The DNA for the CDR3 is TGTGCCAGCAGTTCACTACAGGGGGCAACCACAGATACGCAGTATTTT.

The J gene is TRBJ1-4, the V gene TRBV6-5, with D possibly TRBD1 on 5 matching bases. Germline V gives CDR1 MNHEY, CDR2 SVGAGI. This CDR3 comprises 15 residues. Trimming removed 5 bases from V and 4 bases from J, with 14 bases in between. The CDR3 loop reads CASSRGGAGNEKLFF. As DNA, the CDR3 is TGTGCCAGCAGTAGGGGCGGGGCGGGTAATGAAAAACTGTTTTTT.

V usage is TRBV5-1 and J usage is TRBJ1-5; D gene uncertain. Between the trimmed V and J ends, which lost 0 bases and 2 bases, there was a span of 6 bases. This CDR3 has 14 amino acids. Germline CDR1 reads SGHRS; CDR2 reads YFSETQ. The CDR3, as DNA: TGCGCCAGCAGCTTGGACGGAGGCAATCAGCCCCAGCATTTT. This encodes CASSLDGGNQPQHF. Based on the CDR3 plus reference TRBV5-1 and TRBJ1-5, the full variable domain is KAGVTQTPRYLIKTRGQQVTLSCSPISGHRSVSWYQQTPGQGLQFLFEYFSETQRNKGNFPGRFSGRQFSNSRSEMNVSTLELGDSALYLCASSLDGGNQPQHFGDGTRLSIL.

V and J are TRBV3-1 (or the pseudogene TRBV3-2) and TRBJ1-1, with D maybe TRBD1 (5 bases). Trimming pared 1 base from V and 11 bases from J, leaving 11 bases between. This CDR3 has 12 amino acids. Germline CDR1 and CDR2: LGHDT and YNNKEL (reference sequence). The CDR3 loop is CASSQAGGDAFF. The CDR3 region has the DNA TGTGCCAGCAGCCAAGCGGGGGGGGATGCTTTCTTT.

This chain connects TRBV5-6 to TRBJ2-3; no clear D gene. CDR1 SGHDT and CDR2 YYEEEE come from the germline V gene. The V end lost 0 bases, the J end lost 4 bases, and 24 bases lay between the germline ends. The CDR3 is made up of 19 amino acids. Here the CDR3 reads CASSLVGGGSPGLADTQYF. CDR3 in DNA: TGTGCCAGCAGCTTGGTAGGCGGTGGCAGCCCCGGGTTAGCAGATACGCAGTATTTT.

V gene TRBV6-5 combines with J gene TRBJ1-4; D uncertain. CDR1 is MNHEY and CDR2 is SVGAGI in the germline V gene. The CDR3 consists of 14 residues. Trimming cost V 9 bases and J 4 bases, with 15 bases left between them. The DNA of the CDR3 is TGTGCCAGTCGGTCCGGGAGTTTTAATGAAAAACTGTTTTTT. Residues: CASRSGSFNEKLFF.

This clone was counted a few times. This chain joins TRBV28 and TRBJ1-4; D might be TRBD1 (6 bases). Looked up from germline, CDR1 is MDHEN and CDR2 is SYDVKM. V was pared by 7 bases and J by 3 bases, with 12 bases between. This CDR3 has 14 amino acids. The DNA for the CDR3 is TGTGCCAGCATTACGGCAGGGGCTAATGAAAAACTGTTTTTT. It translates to CASITAGANEKLFF.

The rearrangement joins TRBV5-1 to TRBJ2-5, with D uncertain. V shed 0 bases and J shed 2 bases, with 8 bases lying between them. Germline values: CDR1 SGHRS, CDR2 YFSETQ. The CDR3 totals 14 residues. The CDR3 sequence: CASSLGTEQETQYF. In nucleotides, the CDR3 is TGCGCCAGCAGCTTGGGCACTGAGCAAGAGACCCAGTACTTC.

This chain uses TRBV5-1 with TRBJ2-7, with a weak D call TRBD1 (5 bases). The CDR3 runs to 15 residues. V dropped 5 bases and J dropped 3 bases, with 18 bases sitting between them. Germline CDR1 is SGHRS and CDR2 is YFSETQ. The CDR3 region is CASRENNRSNYEQYF. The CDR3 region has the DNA TGCGCCAGCAGGGAAAACAACAGGTCGAACTACGAGCAGTACTTC.

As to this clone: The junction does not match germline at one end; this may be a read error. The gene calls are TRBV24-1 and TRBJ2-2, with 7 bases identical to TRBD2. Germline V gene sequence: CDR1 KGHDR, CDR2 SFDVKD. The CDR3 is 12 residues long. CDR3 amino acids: CATSDLRGGLFF. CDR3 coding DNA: TGTGCCACCAGTGATTTGCGCGGGGGGCTGTTTTTT.

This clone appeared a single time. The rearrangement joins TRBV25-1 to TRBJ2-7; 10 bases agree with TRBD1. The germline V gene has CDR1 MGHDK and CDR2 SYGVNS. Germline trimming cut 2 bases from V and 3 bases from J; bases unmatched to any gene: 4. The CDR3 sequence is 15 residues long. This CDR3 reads CASSERRTGGYEQYF. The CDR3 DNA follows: TGTGCCAGCAGTGAAAGAAGGACAGGGGGCTACGAGCAGTACTTC.

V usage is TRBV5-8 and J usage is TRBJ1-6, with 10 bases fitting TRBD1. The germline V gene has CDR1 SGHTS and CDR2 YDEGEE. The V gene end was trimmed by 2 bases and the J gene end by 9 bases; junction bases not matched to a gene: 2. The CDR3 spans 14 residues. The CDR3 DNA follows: TGTGCCAGCAGCTTCCGGGACAGGGGTTCACCCCTCCACTTT. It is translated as CASSFRDRGSPLHF.